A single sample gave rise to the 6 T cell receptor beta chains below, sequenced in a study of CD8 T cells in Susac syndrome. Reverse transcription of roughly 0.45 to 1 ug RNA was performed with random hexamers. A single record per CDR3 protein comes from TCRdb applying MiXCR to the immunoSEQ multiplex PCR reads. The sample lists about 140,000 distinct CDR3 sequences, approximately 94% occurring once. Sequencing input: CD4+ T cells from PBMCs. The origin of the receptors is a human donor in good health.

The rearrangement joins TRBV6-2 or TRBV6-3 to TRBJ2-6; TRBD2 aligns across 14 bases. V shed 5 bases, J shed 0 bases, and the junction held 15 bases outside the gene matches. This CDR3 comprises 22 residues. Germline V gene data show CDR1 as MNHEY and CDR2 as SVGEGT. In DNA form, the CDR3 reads TGTGCCAGCAGTCCCCAAATCTGGACTAGCGGGAGGCCTTACTCTGGGGCCAACGTCCTGACTTTC. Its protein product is CASSPQIWTSGRPYSGANVLTF.

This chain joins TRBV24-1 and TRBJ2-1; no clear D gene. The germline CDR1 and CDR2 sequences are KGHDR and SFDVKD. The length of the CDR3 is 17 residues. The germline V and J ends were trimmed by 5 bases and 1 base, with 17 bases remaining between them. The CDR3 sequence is CATSAPAKDVSYNEQFF. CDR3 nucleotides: TGTGCCACCAGTGCACCAGCGAAGGATGTTTCCTACAATGAGCAGTTCTTC.

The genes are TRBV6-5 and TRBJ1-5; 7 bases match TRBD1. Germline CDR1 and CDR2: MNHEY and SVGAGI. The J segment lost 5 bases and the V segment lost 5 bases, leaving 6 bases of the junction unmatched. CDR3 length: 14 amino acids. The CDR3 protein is CASSLGQRDQPQHF. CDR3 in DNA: TGTGCCAGCAGTCTGGGACAGAGAGATCAGCCCCAGCATTTT.

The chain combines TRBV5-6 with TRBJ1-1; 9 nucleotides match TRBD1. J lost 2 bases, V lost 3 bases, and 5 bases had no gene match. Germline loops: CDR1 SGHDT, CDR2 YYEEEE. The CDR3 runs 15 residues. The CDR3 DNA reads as TGTGCCAGCAGCTCGGGGACAGGGAGAAACACTGAAGCTTTCTTT. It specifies CASSSGTGRNTEAFF.

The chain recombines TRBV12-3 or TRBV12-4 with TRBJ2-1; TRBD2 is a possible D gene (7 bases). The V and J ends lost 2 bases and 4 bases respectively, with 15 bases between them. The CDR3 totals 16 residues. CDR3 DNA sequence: TGTGCCAGCAGTTTATTTCGAGGGGGGGGGTACAATGAGCAGTTCTTC. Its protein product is CASSLFRGGGYNEQFF.

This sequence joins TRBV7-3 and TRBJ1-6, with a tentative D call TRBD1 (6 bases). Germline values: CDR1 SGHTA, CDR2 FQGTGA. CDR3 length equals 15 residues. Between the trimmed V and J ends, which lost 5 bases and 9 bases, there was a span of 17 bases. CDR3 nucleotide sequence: TGTGCCAGCAGCGGAGGGGGTACCCCTGGTTCACCCCTCCACTTT. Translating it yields CASSGGGTPGSPLHF.